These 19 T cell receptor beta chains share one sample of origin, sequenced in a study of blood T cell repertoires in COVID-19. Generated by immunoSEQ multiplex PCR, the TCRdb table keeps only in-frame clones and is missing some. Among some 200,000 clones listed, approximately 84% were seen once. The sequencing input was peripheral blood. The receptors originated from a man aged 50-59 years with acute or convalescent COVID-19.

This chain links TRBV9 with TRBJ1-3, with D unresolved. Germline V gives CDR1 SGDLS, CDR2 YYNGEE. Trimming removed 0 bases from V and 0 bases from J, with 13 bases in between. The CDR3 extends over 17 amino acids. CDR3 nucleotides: TGTGCCAGCAGCGTAGAGCCCCCGAACCGCTCTGGAAACACCATATATTTT. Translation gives CASSVEPPNRSGNTIYF.

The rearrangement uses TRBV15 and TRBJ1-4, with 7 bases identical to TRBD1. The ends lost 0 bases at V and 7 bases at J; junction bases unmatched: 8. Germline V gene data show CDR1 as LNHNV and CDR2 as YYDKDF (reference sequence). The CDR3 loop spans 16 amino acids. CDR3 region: CATSRDPTRGAEKLFF. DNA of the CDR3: TGTGCCACCAGCAGAGATCCGACCAGGGGGGCTGAAAAACTGTTTTTT.

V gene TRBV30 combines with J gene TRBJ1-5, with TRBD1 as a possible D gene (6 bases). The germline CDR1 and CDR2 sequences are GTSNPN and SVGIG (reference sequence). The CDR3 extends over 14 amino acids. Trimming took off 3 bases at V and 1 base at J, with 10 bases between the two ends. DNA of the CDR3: TGTGCCTGGAGGGGGGGGCCGAGCAATCAGCCCCAGCATTTT. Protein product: CAWRGGPSNQPQHF. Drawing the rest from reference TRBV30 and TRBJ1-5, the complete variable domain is SQTIHQWPATLVQPVGSPLSLECTVEGTSNPNLYWYRQAAGRGLQLLFYSVGIGQISSEVPQNLSASRPQDRQFILSSKKLLLSDSGFYLCAWRGGPSNQPQHFGDGTRLSIL.

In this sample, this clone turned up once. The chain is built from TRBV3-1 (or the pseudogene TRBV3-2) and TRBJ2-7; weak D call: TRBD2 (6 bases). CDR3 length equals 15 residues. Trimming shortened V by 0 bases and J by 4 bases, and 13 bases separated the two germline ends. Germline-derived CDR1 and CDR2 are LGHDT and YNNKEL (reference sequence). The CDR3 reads CASSQDPAGRYEQYF. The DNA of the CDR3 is TGTGCCAGCAGCCAAGATCCGGCAGGGAGGTACGAGCAGTACTTC.

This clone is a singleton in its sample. The CDR3 DNA is TGTGCTAGTGGTTTGGCGACAGGGACCAACACCGGGGAGCTGTTTTTT. This gives the protein CASGLATGTNTGELFF. V is TRBV12-5 and J is TRBJ2-2; TRBD1 matches 7 bases. The trim removed 1 base at V and 2 bases at J, leaving 4 bases unmatched. CDR1 LGHNT and CDR2 FRNRAP come from the germline V gene. The CDR3 contains 16 residues.

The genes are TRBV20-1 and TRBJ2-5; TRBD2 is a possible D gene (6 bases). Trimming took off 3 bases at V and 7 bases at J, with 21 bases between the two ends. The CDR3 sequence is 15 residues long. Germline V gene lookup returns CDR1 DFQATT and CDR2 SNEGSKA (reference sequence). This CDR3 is CSASIRGLTRGTQYF. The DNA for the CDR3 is TGCAGTGCTAGTATAAGGGGACTGACAAGGGGGACCCAGTACTTC.

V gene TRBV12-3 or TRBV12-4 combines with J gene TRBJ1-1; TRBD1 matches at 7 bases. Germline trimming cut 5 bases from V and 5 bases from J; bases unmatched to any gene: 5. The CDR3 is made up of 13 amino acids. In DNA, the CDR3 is TGTGCCAGCAGTGGACAGGAGGGGACTGAAGCTTTCTTT. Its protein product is CASSGQEGTEAFF.

The CDR3 sequence is CASSSVARQTYEQYF. In DNA, the CDR3 is TGTGCCAGCAGTTCGGTTGCCAGGCAGACCTACGAGCAGTACTTC. The chain links TRBV6-2 or TRBV6-3 to TRBJ2-7; D remains ambiguous. Germline CDR1 reads MNHEY; CDR2 reads SVGEGT. V lost 4 bases to trimming and J lost 2 bases, with 15 bases between them. This CDR3 spans 15 amino acids.

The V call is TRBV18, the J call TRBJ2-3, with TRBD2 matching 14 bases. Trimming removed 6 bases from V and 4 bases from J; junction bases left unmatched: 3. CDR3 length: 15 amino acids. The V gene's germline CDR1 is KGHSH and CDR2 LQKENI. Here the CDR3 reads CASSRTSGGPDTQYF. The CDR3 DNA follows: TGTGCCAGCTCCCGGACTAGCGGGGGGCCAGATACGCAGTATTTT.

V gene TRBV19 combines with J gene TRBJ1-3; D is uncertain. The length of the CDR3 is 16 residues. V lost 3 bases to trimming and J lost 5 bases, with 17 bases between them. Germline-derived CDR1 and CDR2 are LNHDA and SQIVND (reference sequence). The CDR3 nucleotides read TGTGCCAGTAGTATGCTTAAATTGGAGCGGCGAAACACCATATATTTT. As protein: CASSMLKLERRNTIYF.

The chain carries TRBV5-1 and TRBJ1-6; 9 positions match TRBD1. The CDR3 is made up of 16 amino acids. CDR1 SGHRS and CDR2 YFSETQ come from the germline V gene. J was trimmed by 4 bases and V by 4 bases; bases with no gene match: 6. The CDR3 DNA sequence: TGCGCCAGCAGCCCCGGGACAGGGAGATATAATTCACCCCTCCACTTT. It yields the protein CASSPGTGRYNSPLHF.

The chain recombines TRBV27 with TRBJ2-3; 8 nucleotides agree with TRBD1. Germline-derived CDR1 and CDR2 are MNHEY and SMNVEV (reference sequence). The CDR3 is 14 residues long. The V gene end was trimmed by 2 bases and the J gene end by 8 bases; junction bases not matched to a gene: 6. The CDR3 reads CASSLHRGYRTQYF. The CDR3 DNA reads TGTGCCAGCAGTTTACACAGGGGGTATCGTACGCAGTATTTT.

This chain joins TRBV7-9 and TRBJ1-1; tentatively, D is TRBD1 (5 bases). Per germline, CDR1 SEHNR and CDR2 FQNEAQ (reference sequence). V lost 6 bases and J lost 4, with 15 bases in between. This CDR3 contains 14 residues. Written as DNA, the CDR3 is TGTGCCAGCAGGTTCCAGGGTCTTGGCACTGAAGCTTTCTTT. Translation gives CASRFQGLGTEAFF.

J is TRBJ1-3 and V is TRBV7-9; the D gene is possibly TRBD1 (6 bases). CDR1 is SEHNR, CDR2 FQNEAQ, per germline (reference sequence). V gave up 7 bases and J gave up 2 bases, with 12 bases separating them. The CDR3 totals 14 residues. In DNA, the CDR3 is TGTGCCAGCACCACGGGGGGGCCTGGAAACACCATATATTTT. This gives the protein CASTTGGPGNTIYF.

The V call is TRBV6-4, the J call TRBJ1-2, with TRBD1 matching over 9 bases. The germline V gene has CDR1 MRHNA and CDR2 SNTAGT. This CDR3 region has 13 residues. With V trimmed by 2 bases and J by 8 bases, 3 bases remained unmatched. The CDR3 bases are TGTGCCAGCAGTGACATCGGGACAGGGGGCTACACCTTC. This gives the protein CASSDIGTGGYTF.

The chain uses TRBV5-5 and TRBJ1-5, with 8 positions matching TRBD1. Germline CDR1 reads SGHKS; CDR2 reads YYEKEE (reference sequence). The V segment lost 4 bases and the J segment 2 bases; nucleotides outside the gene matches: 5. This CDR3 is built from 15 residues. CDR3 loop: CASSAGTGRNQPQHF. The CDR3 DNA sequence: TGTGCCAGCAGCGCCGGGACAGGCCGCAATCAGCCCCAGCATTTT.

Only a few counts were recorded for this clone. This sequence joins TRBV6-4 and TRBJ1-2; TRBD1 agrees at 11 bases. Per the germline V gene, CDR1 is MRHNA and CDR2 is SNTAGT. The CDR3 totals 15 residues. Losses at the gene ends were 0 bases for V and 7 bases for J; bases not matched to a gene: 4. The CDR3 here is CASSDSGQGAGGYTF. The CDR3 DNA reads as TGTGCCAGCAGTGACTCAGGACAGGGGGCCGGTGGCTACACCTTC.

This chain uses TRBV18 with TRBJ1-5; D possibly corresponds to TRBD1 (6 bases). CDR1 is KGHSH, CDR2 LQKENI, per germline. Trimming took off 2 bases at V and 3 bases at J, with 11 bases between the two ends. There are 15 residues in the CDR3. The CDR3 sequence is CASSPNRAPNQPQHF. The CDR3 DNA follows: TGTGCCAGCTCACCAAACAGGGCCCCCAATCAGCCCCAGCATTTT.

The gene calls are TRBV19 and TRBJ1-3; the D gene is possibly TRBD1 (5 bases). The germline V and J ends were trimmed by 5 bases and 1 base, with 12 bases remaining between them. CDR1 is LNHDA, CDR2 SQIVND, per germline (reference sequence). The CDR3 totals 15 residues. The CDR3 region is CASSLADMSGNTIYF. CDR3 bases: TGTGCCAGTAGTTTAGCGGACATGTCTGGAAACACCATATATTTT.